This T cell receptor beta chain derives from a study of response to subunit inactivated influenza vaccine. Whole-study findings and limits: Few new T cells, the authors suggested, are recruited by each seasonal influenza vaccination.

Comments on this clonotype: Its antigen is currently unknown.

TCRdb redid the calling of the RT-PCR reads with MiXCR, one entry per CDR3 protein. This table holds under 500,000 distinct CDR3 sequences, roughly 9.7% found once. Trimming stripped 0 bases from V and 4 bases from J, with 11 bases between. CDR3 length: 15 residues. Germline V CDR1 and CDR2: SGHRS, YFSETQ. The receptor was isolated from a man aged 45-65 years who received an inactivated influenza vaccine. The chain couples TRBV5-1 to TRBJ1-3, with D unclear. Sequenced here: PBMCs from blood, sampled about 40 days after vaccination. This CDR3 is CASSLDPPAGNTIYF. DNA for the CDR3: TGCGCCAGCAGCTTGGATCCCCCGGCGGGAAACACCATATATTTT.